The rows below give T cell receptor beta chains drawn from one sample of a study of T cells in Graves' hyperthyroidism and ophthalmopathy. TCRdb reanalysed the multiplex PCR reads using MiXCR and keeps one entry per CDR3 protein. The data show fewer than 450,000 distinct CDR3 sequences, roughly 15% seen once. The sequenced sample was blood. Receptors originate from a woman aged 30 to 39 with Graves' hyperthyroidism that later progressed to Graves' ophthalmopathy. Both conserved end residues are part of each CDR3.

TRBV29-1 | CSAQGIDTGELFF
TRBV3-1 | CASSQDGGGIAYEQYF
TRBV18 | CASSQTLTDPEAFF
TRBV11-2 | CASSLTSGLPRAYEQYF
TRBV28 | CASSSTPTEAFF
TRBV20-1 | CSARDTSGRAEEQYF
TRBV28 | CASSLGGSPYNEQFF
TRBV27 | CASRLAVFSGELFF
TRBV6-1 | CASSEWRYNEQFF
TRBV7-2 | CASSSLTGLAGGPVDEQFF
TRBV9 | CASSVSSFTGELFF
TRBV6-1 | CASSSTSGAVHEQFF
TRBV19 | CASSLRDRDTEAFF
TRBV4-1 | CASSQTPGAVYGYTF
TRBV7-9 | CASSPSGDEKLFF
TRBV9 | CASSLALGFGNTIYF
TRBV12-3/TRBV12-4 | CASSFLRGPYEQYF
TRBV7-9 | CASSLEAQETQYF
TRBV7-6 | CASSQQQTGNSGNTIYF
TRBV4-1 | CASSLSALGTGNEKLFF
TRBV6-5 | CASLRLQRGYNEQFF
TRBV10-3 | CAISESGTEEWTDTQYF
TRBV13 | CASSSSLGGSSDTQYF
TRBV19 | CASSGDRGYNEQFF
TRBV7-9 | CASRPRSLSGETQYF
TRBV10-3 | CAISADHRSVLNYEQYF
TRBV20-1 | CSATSQLYTGELFF
TRBV6-1 | CASSDPGQGASGDTIYF
TRBV5-1 | CASSSARGRFNEKLFF
TRBV2 | CASRDTGTGVQPQHF
TRBV6-1 | CASSEGFAVQETQYF
TRBV2 | CASRPTGKAQFF
TRBV6-5 | CASSYSPSQGNYGYTF
TRBV2 | CASSEPGPMFF
TRBV28 | CASSLKQGDYEQYF
TRBV30 | CAWSPGGEQFF
TRBV10-3 | CAISESWQGDYNEQFF
TRBV28 | CASLIPDAEAFF
TRBV7-2 | CASSLAPKDTQYF
TRBV10-3 | CAIRETDSYNEQFF